This record looks at one TCR beta chain sequence and its context. The antigen is undetermined. The read is 3 residues too short to cover the CDR3 end, so that end is filled in from the germline J gene. The germline V gene has CDR1 SGHRS and CDR2 YFSETQ. The CDR3 has 14 residues. J was trimmed by 5 bases and V by 4 bases; bases with no gene match: 4. Sequencing used immunoSEQ multiplex PCR; TCRdb keeps in-frame clones, though not all of them. The sample holds some 45,000 clones, and no clone turns up only once. These data come from a study of T cell clonality in common variable immunodeficiency. Study-wide findings and caveats: CVID subjects had higher TCRbeta clonality than healthy controls, most marked in about a third. The cause of increased CVID clonality remains unclear without subpopulation sequencing.

Each donor provided roughly 5 to 8 ml of heparinized whole blood. The receptor was isolated from a person aged 18-70 years in good health. The material sequenced was peripheral blood mononuclear cells. The gene calls are TRBV5-1 and TRBJ2-7, with 12 bases identical to TRBD1. The CDR3: CASSPGTGGNEQYF. Incomplete CDR3 DNA: TGCGCCAGCAGCCCCGGGACAGGGGGCAACGAG.